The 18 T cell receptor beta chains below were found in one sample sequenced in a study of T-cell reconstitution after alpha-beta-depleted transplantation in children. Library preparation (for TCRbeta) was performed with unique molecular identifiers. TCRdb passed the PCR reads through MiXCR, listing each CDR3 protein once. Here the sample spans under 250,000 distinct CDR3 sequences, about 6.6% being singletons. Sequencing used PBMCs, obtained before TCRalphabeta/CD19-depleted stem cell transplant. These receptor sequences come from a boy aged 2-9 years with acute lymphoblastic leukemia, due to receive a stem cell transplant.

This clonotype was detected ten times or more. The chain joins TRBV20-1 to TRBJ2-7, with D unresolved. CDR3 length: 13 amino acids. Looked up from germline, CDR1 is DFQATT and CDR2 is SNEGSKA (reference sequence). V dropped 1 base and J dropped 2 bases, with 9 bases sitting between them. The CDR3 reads CSARVFETYEQYF. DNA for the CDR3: TGCAGTGCTAGAGTGTTTGAGACCTACGAGCAGTACTTC.

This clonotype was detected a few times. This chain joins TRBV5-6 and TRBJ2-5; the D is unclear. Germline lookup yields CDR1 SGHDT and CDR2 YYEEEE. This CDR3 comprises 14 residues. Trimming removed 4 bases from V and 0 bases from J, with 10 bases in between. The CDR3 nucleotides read TGTGCCAGCAGCCTGGTTTCGAACCAAGAGACCCAGTACTTC. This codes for CASSLVSNQETQYF.

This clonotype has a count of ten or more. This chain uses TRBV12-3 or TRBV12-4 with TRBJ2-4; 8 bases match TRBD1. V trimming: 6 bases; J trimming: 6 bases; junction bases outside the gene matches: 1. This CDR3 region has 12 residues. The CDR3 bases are TGTGCCAGCAGCGGACAGGGAAACATTCAGTACTTC. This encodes CASSGQGNIQYF.

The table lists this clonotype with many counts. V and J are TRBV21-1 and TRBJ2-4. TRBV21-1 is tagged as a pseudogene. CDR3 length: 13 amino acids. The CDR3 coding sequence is TGTGCCAGACAGACAGAAATCAAAAACATTCAGTACTTC. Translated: CARQTEIKNIQYF.

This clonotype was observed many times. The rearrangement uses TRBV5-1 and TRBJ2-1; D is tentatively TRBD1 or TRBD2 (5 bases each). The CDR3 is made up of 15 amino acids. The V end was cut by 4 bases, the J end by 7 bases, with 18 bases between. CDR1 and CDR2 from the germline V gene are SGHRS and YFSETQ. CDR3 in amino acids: CASSPHGTGRNEQFF. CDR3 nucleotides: TGCGCCAGCAGCCCCCATGGGACGGGTCGTAATGAGCAGTTCTTC.

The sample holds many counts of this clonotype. The DNA for the CDR3 is TGTGCCAGCATAAAGACAGGGGGTCAGGATGAGCAGTTCTTC. Its protein product is CASIKTGGQDEQFF. This chain joins TRBV27 and TRBJ2-1, with 9 bases aligning to TRBD1. V shed 7 bases, J shed 8 bases, and the junction held 9 bases outside the gene matches. This CDR3 contains 14 residues. Germline assignment: CDR1 MNHEY and CDR2 SMNVEV (reference sequence).

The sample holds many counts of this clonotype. The CDR3 DNA is TGCAGCGTTAGGGATGGGGATGGCTACACCTTC. Residues: CSVRDGDGYTF. J is TRBJ1-2 and V is TRBV29-1; D unresolved. Germline loops: CDR1 SQVTM, CDR2 ANQGSEA. V lost 5 bases and J 6 bases, leaving 10 bases between the germline ends. This CDR3 contains 11 residues.

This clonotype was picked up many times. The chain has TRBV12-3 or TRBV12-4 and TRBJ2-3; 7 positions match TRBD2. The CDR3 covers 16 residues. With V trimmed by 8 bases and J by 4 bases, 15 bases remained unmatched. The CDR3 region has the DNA TGTGCCAGCTTTGTCGGGGCTGGCGGGAGCGCAGATACGCAGTATTTT. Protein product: CASFVGAGGSADTQYF.

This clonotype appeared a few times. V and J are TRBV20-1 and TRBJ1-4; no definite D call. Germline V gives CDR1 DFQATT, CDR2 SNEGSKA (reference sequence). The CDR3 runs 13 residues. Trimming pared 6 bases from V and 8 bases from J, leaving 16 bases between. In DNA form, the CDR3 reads TGCAGTGCATCAGACCGAGCCATCGAAAAACTGTTTTTT. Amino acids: CSASDRAIEKLFF.

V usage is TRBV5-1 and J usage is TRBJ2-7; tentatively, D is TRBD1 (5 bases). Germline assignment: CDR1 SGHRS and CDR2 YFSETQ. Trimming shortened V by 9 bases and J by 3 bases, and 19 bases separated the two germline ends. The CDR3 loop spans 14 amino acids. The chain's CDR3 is CAMSLRQGSYEQYF. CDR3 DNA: TGCGCCATGAGCTTGAGGCAGGGAAGCTACGAGCAGTACTTC.

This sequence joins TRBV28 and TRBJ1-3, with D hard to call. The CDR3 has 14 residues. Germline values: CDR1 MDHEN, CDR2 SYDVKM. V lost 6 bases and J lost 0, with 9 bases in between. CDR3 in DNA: TGTGCCAGCAGGAACAGCCTCTCTGGAAACACCATATATTTT. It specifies CASRNSLSGNTIYF.

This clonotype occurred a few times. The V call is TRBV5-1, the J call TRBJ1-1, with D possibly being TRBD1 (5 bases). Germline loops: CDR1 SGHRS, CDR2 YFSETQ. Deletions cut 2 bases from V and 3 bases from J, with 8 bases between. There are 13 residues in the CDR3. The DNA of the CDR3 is TGCGCCAGCAGCTTCCAGGGAGACACTGAAGCTTTCTTT. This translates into CASSFQGDTEAFF.

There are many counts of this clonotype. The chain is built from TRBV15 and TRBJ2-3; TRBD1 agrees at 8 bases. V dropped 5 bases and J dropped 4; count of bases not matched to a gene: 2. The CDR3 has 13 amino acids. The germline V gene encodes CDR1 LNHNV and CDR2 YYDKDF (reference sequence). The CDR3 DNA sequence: TGTGCCACCAGCGAGGACAGGGCAGATACGCAGTATTTT. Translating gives CATSEDRADTQYF. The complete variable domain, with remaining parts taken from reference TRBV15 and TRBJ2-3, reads DAMVIQNPRYQVTQFGKPVTLSCSQTLNHNVMYWYQQKSSQAPKLLFHYYDKDFNNEADTPDNFQSRRPNTSFCFLDIRSPGLGDTAMYLCATSEDRADTQYFGPGTRLTVL.

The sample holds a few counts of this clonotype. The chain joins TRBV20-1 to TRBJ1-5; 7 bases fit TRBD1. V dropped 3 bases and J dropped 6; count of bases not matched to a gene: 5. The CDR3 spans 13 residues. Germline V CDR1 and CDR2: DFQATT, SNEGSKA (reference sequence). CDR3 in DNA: TGCAGTGCTAGCACCGACAGGGTTCAGCCCCAGCATTTT. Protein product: CSASTDRVQPQHF.

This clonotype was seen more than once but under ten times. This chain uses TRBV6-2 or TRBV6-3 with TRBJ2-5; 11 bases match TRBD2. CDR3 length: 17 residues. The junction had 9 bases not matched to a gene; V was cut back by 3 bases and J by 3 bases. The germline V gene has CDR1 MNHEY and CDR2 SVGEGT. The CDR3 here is CASSYGALLAGEETQYF. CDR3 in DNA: TGTGCCAGCAGTTATGGGGCCCTACTAGCGGGGGAAGAGACCCAGTACTTC.

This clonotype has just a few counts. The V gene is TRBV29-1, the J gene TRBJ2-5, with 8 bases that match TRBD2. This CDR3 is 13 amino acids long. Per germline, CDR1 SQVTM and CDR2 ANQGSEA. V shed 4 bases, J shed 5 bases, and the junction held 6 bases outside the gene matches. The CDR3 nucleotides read TGCAGCGTTGCGGGGGGGCGGAGGGAGACCCAGTACTTC. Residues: CSVAGGRRETQYF. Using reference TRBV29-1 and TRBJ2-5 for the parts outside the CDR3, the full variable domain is SAVISQKPSRDICQRGTSLTIQCQVDSQVTMMFWYRQQPGQSLTLIATANQGSEATYESGFVIDKFPISRPNLTFSTLTVSNMSPEDSSIYLCSVAGGRRETQYFGPGTRLLVL.

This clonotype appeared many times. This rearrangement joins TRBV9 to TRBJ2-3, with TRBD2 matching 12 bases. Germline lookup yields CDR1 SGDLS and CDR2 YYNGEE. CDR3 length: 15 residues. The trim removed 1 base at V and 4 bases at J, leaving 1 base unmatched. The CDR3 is CASSVLAGGADTQYF. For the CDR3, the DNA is TGTGCCAGCAGCGTACTAGCGGGAGGGGCAGATACGCAGTATTTT.

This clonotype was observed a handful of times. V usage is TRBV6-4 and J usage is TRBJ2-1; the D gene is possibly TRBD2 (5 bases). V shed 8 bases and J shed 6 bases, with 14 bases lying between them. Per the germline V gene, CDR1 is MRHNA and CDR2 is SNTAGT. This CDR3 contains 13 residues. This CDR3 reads CASGLGWANEQFF. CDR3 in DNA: TGTGCCAGCGGACTCGGATGGGCCAATGAGCAGTTCTTC.